This T cell receptor (beta chain) appears in the sequencing data of a study of T cell clones after liver transplantation. For the study at large: Subjects received no induction therapy and standard immunosuppression until randomization at 12-24 months post-transplant. Patients counted as tolerant after at least one year off all immunosuppression, enzymes not exceeding twice normal.

The germline gives CDR1 SGDLS, CDR2 YYNGEE. V dropped 3 bases and J dropped 6; count of bases not matched to a gene: 5. This CDR3 is 14 amino acids long. Some clones are missing from TCRdb's copy, which holds only in-frame ones; the method was immunoSEQ multiplex PCR. Here the sample spans approximately 71,000 clones, 80% to 95% being singletons. Specimen: CD4+ T cells from blood, collected approximately 25 months after liver transplant. The sequence derives from a human patient who received a liver transplant. Some T cells may be graft donor cells. The chain carries TRBV9 and TRBJ1-4, with 7 bases fitting TRBD1. Here the CDR3 reads CASSGGGIDEKLFF. The CDR3, as DNA: TGTGCCAGCAGCGGAGGGGGCATAGATGAAAAACTGTTTTTT.